The rows below give T cell receptor beta chains drawn from one sample of a study of identical twins. In TCRdb, the 5' RACE reads were re-called with MiXCR into one record per CDR3 protein. The data show a few hundred thousand distinct CDR3 sequences, with around a tenth seen just once and roughly 3% held by the top ten. A further study also used this sample, focusing on yellow fever vaccine responses in identical twins.

The source material was PBMCs. The receptors were gathered from a woman aged 18-30 years in good health. The CDR3 runs from the conserved cysteine through the conserved F or W. A D gene is named only where the DNA matches it firmly. The size of a clone is reported for some rows only, either as once, few or many, or as a class for expanded clones.

j_gene: TRBJ1-2; d_gene: TRBD1; v_gene: TRBV7-9; abundance: few; CDR3aa: CASSPGTGPDANYGYTF; CDR3nt: TGTGCCAGCAGCCCCGGGACAGGGCCAGACGCTAACTATGGCTACACCTTC
j_gene: TRBJ2-7; d_gene: TRBD2; v_gene: TRBV19; abundance: NA; CDR3aa: CASSIGTSGRGGYEQYF; CDR3nt: TGTGCCAGTAGTATAGGGACTAGCGGGAGAGGGGGCTACGAGCAGTACTTC
j_gene: TRBJ2-7; d_gene: NA; v_gene: TRBV4-1; abundance: many; CDR3aa: CASSQEAGASSYEQYF; CDR3nt: TGCGCCAGCAGCCAAGAAGCAGGGGCCAGCTCCTACGAGCAGTACTTC
j_gene: TRBJ2-5; d_gene: NA; v_gene: TRBV7-8; abundance: NA; CDR3aa: CASSLYRDQETQYF; CDR3nt: TGTGCCAGCAGCTTATACAGGGACCAAGAGACCCAGTACTTC
j_gene: TRBJ2-3; d_gene: TRBD2; v_gene: TRBV27; abundance: few; CDR3aa: CASTSLTSGDTQYF; CDR3nt: TGTGCCAGCACCAGTTTAACTAGCGGGGATACGCAGTATTTT
j_gene: TRBJ2-5; d_gene: TRBD1; v_gene: TRBV7-9; abundance: many; CDR3aa: CASRQQGFQETQYF; CDR3nt: TGTGCCAGCAGGCAACAGGGGTTTCAAGAGACCCAGTACTTC
j_gene: TRBJ2-7; d_gene: NA; v_gene: TRBV29-1; abundance: many; CDR3aa: CSARETPWVRGEQYF; CDR3nt: TGCAGCGCTCGGGAGACTCCCTGGGTTCGTGGCGAGCAGTACTTC
j_gene: TRBJ2-3; d_gene: NA; v_gene: TRBV7-9; abundance: many; CDR3aa: CASSLARDSRQTDTQYF; CDR3nt: TGTGCCAGCAGCTTAGCGCGGGACTCCCGGCAGACAGATACGCAGTATTTT
j_gene: TRBJ2-3; d_gene: NA; v_gene: TRBV7-2; abundance: few; CDR3aa: CASGQSFTDTQYF; CDR3nt: TGTGCCAGCGGCCAGTCCTTCACAGATACGCAGTATTTT
j_gene: TRBJ1-1; d_gene: NA; v_gene: TRBV5-1; abundance: NA; CDR3aa: CASRVGSFGLDTEAFF; CDR3nt: TGCGCCAGCAGAGTGGGGTCTTTTGGGCTGGACACTGAAGCTTTCTTT
j_gene: TRBJ2-1; d_gene: TRBD2; v_gene: TRBV10-3; abundance: many; CDR3aa: CAIKGTRDEQFF; CDR3nt: TGTGCCATCAAGGGGACTAGAGATGAGCAGTTCTTC
j_gene: TRBJ1-2; d_gene: NA; v_gene: TRBV29-1; abundance: many; CDR3aa: CSAGPALYGYTF; CDR3nt: TGCAGCGCCGGCCCGGCGCTGTATGGCTACACCTTC
j_gene: TRBJ1-5; d_gene: NA; v_gene: TRBV7-2; abundance: few; CDR3aa: CASSLVQNQPQHF; CDR3nt: TGTGCCAGCAGCTTAGTGCAGAATCAGCCCCAGCATTTT
j_gene: TRBJ2-1; d_gene: NA; v_gene: TRBV27; abundance: NA; CDR3aa: CASSRSGSYNEQFF; CDR3nt: TGTGCCAGCAGTAGGTCCGGCTCCTACAATGAGCAGTTCTTC
j_gene: TRBJ2-3; d_gene: NA; v_gene: TRBV29-1; abundance: NA; CDR3aa: CSVNSPSTDTQYF; CDR3nt: TGCAGCGTTAATTCTCCTAGCACAGATACGCAGTATTTT
j_gene: TRBJ2-7; d_gene: TRBD2; v_gene: TRBV7-9; abundance: few; CDR3aa: CASSFWRGGGREEQYF; CDR3nt: TGTGCCAGCAGCTTCTGGAGGGGCGGGGGGCGCGAAGAGCAGTACTTC
j_gene: TRBJ2-5; d_gene: TRBD2; v_gene: TRBV5-1; abundance: few; CDR3aa: CASSLTGLAIETQYF; CDR3nt: TGCGCCAGCAGCTTGACAGGACTAGCCATCGAGACCCAGTACTTC
j_gene: TRBJ1-1; d_gene: TRBD1; v_gene: TRBV20-1; abundance: few; CDR3aa: CSAERTGTEAFF; CDR3nt: TGCAGTGCAGAGAGGACAGGCACTGAAGCTTTCTTT
j_gene: TRBJ2-1; d_gene: TRBD1; v_gene: TRBV25-1; abundance: many; CDR3aa: CASGGQGETTEQFF; CDR3nt: TGTGCCAGCGGCGGACAGGGTGAAACTACTGAGCAGTTCTTC
j_gene: TRBJ2-5; d_gene: NA; v_gene: TRBV6-2/TRBV6-3; abundance: NA; CDR3aa: CASSSAGIGETQYF; CDR3nt: TGTGCCAGCAGTTCTGCGGGGATTGGTGAGACCCAGTACTTC
j_gene: TRBJ1-2; d_gene: TRBD1; v_gene: TRBV6-2/TRBV6-3; abundance: few; CDR3aa: CASDSVRGNYGYTF; CDR3nt: TGTGCCAGCGATTCCGTCAGGGGGAACTATGGCTACACCTTC
j_gene: TRBJ1-5; d_gene: NA; v_gene: TRBV30; abundance: many; CDR3aa: CAWRRGAQPQHF; CDR3nt: TGTGCCTGGAGGAGAGGGGCTCAGCCCCAGCATTTT